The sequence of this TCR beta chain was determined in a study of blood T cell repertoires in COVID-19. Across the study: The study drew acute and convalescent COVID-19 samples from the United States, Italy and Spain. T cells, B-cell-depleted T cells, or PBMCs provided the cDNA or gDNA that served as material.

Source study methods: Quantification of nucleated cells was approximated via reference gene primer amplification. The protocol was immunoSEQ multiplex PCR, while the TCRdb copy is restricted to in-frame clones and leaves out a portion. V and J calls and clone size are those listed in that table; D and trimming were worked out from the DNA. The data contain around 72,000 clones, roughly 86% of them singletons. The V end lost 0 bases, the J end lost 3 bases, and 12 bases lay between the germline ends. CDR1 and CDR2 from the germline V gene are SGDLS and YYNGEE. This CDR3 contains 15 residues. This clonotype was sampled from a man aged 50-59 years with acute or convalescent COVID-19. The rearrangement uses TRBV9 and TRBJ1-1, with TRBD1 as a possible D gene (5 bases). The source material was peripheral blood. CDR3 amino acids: CASSVEGRRDTEAFF. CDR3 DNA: TGTGCCAGCAGCGTAGAGGGGCGGAGGGACACTGAAGCTTTCTTT.